A single sample is the source of the 21 T cell receptor beta chains below, sequenced in a study of T cells after yellow fever vaccination. Using its own MiXCR run on the 5' RACE reads, TCRdb lists one record per CDR3 protein. The sample shows 300,000 or so distinct CDR3 sequences, 4% of them seen only once. Sequenced material: PBMCs, taken 5 days after the yellow fever booster vaccination. The receptor set was obtained from a young man who received the YFV17D yellow fever vaccine.

This clonotype came up many times. The chain is built from TRBV7-2 and TRBJ2-2, with no clear D. There are 16 residues in the CDR3. Germline V lookup: CDR1 SGHTA, CDR2 FQGNSA. Trimming pared 2 bases from V and 0 bases from J, leaving 10 bases between. The CDR3 reads CASSLLGLTNTGELFF. The DNA of the CDR3 is TGTGCCAGCAGCTTACTGGGTCTTACGAACACCGGGGAGCTGTTTTTT.

A few counts support this clonotype. The chain combines TRBV7-2 with TRBJ2-1; the D gene is possibly TRBD1 (5 bases). This CDR3 spans 15 amino acids. V lost 7 bases to trimming and J lost 5 bases, with 18 bases between them. The germline V gene has CDR1 SGHTA and CDR2 FQGNSA. The CDR3 sequence is CASMRRTGSDNEQFF. For the CDR3, the DNA is TGTGCCAGCATGCGGAGAACAGGTTCCGACAATGAGCAGTTCTTC.

The V call is TRBV7-8, the J call TRBJ2-4; a weak D match, TRBD1 (7 bases). Germline V gene lookup returns CDR1 SGHVS and CDR2 FQNEAQ. The length of the CDR3 is 18 residues. V shed 1 base and J shed 5 bases, with 21 bases lying between them. The CDR3 sequence: CASSLGRRGRVYQNIQYF. The DNA for the CDR3 is TGTGCCAGCAGCTTAGGGCGGAGGGGGCGAGTTTATCAAAACATTCAGTACTTC.

This clonotype has more than one count but fewer than ten. This chain uses TRBV6-5 with TRBJ1-4; 7 nucleotides agree with TRBD1. CDR3 length: 17 amino acids. Germline values: CDR1 MNHEY, CDR2 SVGAGI. After removal of 10 bases from V and 1 base from J, the junction contained 15 bases not matched to a gene. CDR3 in DNA: TGTGCCACCAGATTACGAGGGGGCCTAGGAACTAATGAAAAACTGTTTTTT. Amino acids: CATRLRGGLGTNEKLFF.

This clonotype was detected many times. The V and J genes are TRBV5-1 and TRBJ2-7; D is ambiguous. V shed 0 bases and J shed 1 base, with 8 bases lying between them. Germline CDR1 is SGHRS and CDR2 is YFSETQ. This CDR3 has 14 amino acids. This chain's CDR3 is CASSLGVSSYEQYF. Here the CDR3 DNA reads TGCGCCAGCAGCTTGGGTGTCAGTTCCTACGAGCAGTACTTC.

This clonotype was seen only a few times. The chain links TRBV29-1 to TRBJ1-1; D not resolved. Germline V gene lookup returns CDR1 SQVTM and CDR2 ANQGSEA. V was trimmed by 7 bases and J by 1 base, leaving 13 bases between them. This CDR3 has 13 amino acids. CDR3 bases: TGCAGCGCCCTGAGGCCTGGGAACACTGAAGCTTTCTTT. Translated, it gives CSALRPGNTEAFF.

This clonotype was counted only a few times. CDR3 coding DNA: TGTGCCAGCAGTAGCGGGGGGGAGGTAGATACGCAGTATTTT. It is translated as CASSSGGEVDTQYF. The V gene is TRBV27, the J gene TRBJ2-3; TRBD2 agrees at 10 bases. CDR3 size: 14 residues. The ends lost 5 bases at V and 5 bases at J; junction bases unmatched: 4. CDR1 is MNHEY, CDR2 SMNVEV, per germline (reference sequence).

This clonotype turned up a few times. The chain couples TRBV7-3 to TRBJ2-7; TRBD1 might be the D (6 bases). Between the trimmed V and J ends, which lost 2 bases and 6 bases, there was a span of 14 bases. The CDR3 runs 14 residues. Per germline, CDR1 SGHTA and CDR2 FQGTGA. CDR3: CASSLFPGGSEQYF. The CDR3 DNA follows: TGTGCCAGCAGCTTATTCCCTGGGGGCAGCGAGCAGTACTTC.

This clonotype appeared many times. CDR3 in DNA: TGCGCCAGCAGTCAGGGGGCCCTAACCTACAATGAGCAGTTCTTC. It yields the protein CASSQGALTYNEQFF. The V gene is TRBV5-1, the J gene TRBJ2-1, with 8 bases that match TRBD1. Trimming at V came to 5 bases and at J to 2 bases, leaving 6 bases not matched to a gene. Germline CDR1 is SGHRS and CDR2 is YFSETQ. The length of the CDR3 is 15 residues.

This clonotype showed up just a few times. The rearrangement links TRBV4-2 to TRBJ2-3; D is uncertain. The CDR3 consists of 16 residues. Germline V lookup: CDR1 LGHNA, CDR2 YNFKEQ. The V gene lost 4 bases and the J gene lost 2 bases, with 16 bases spanning the gap. The CDR3, as DNA: TGTGCCAGCAGCCGCGAGATACGGCCGAACACAGATACGCAGTATTTT. Encoded protein: CASSREIRPNTDTQYF.

This clonotype was detected ten times or more. The CDR3 DNA reads TGTGCCAGCAGTTATGGGACAGGGCGAGCGACAGGGGAGCTGTTTTTT. Translation gives CASSYGTGRATGELFF. The chain carries TRBV6-2 or TRBV6-3 and TRBJ2-2; TRBD1 aligns across 9 bases. Losses at the gene ends were 3 bases for V and 8 bases for J; bases not matched to a gene: 10. Germline assignment: CDR1 MNHEY and CDR2 SVGEGT. The CDR3 spans 16 residues.

This sequence joins TRBV28 and TRBJ2-7, with D possibly TRBD1 on 6 matching bases. The CDR3 runs to 15 residues. Germline loops: CDR1 MDHEN, CDR2 SYDVKM. V lost 4 bases and J 3 bases, leaving 16 bases between the germline ends. CDR3 in amino acids: CASSSTPGVYYEQYV. DNA for the CDR3: TGTGCCAGCAGTTCCACGCCAGGGGTCTACTACGAGCAGTACGTC.

This clonotype occurred many times. The chain combines TRBV7-2 with TRBJ2-1; TRBD2 matches at 9 bases. The V segment lost 4 bases and the J segment 9 bases; nucleotides outside the gene matches: 16. Germline CDR1 is SGHTA and CDR2 is FQGNSA. CDR3 length: 17 residues. Written as DNA, the CDR3 is TGTGCCAGCAGCTCCCCCTATGTGGCGGGGGGGCCACGTGAGCAGTTCTTC. Amino acid sequence: CASSSPYVAGGPREQFF.

This clonotype was counted ten times or more. For the CDR3, the DNA is TGTGCCAGCAGTTTCTCTCCCGGGGCGTTTTTAGCGAATGAGCAGTTCTTC. Encoded protein: CASSFSPGAFLANEQFF. This sequence joins TRBV28 and TRBJ2-1; D is perhaps TRBD1 or TRBD2 (5 bases each). V gave up 3 bases and J gave up 7 bases, with 22 bases separating them. Germline CDR1 MDHEN, CDR2 SYDVKM. The CDR3 extends over 17 amino acids.

The chain links TRBV27 to TRBJ2-1, with TRBD2 matching 12 bases. The J segment lost 2 bases and the V segment lost 5 bases, leaving 7 bases of the junction unmatched. CDR3 length: 17 amino acids. Germline V CDR1 and CDR2: MNHEY, SMNVEV (reference sequence). This CDR3 reads CASSKRLAGVPYNEQFF. DNA for the CDR3: TGTGCCAGCAGTAAACGACTAGCGGGGGTCCCCTACAATGAGCAGTTCTTC.

This clonotype was counted only a few times. The gene calls are TRBV20-1 and TRBJ2-1; perhaps TRBD1 as D (6 bases). This CDR3 has 12 residues. Trimming left V 4 bases short and J 9 bases short, with 13 bases between. Per the germline V gene, CDR1 is DFQATT and CDR2 is SNEGSKA (reference sequence). The CDR3, as DNA: TGCAGTGCTAAAAACAGGGTGCTTGAGCAGTTCTTC. Encoded protein: CSAKNRVLEQFF.

In this sample, this clonotype turned up many times. The CDR3 sequence is CASSPGQGGETQYF. The CDR3 DNA is TGTGCCAGCTCGCCCGGACAGGGGGGAGAGACCCAGTACTTC. The V gene is TRBV18, the J gene TRBJ2-5; 10 bases are a match to TRBD1. From germline, CDR1 is KGHSH and CDR2 LQKENI. The V segment lost 6 bases and the J segment 4 bases; nucleotides outside the gene matches: 5. CDR3 length: 14 amino acids.

The table lists this clonotype with a few counts. The DNA for the CDR3 is TGTGCCAGCAGTGAATCCGGGGGGTCCTATGGCTACACCTTC. Translation gives CASSESGGSYGYTF. V and J are TRBV2 and TRBJ1-2; D perhaps matches TRBD1 (5 bases). Between the trimmed V and J ends, which lost 2 bases and 4 bases, there was a span of 11 bases. The germline gives CDR1 SNHLY, CDR2 FYNNEI. The CDR3 consists of 14 residues.

This clonotype was detected many times. CDR3: CASSQGRSATETQYF. CDR3 bases: TGCGCCAGCAGCCAAGGGAGGTCTGCGACGGAGACCCAGTACTTC. The rearrangement links TRBV4-3 to TRBJ2-5; D is perhaps TRBD2 (5 bases). This CDR3 is 15 amino acids long. Germline lookup yields CDR1 LGHNA and CDR2 YSLEER. V gave up 1 base and J gave up 5 bases, with 14 bases separating them.

This clonotype was counted a few times. V and J are TRBV29-1 and TRBJ1-1; 8 positions agree with TRBD1. The CDR3 has 17 residues. The ends lost 4 bases at V and 3 bases at J; junction bases unmatched: 16. Germline-derived CDR1 and CDR2 are SQVTM and ANQGSEA. In nucleotides, the CDR3 is TGCAGCGTTGTCCCGTTCGGGCTGACAGGGGCCCACACTGAAGCTTTCTTT. It translates to CSVVPFGLTGAHTEAFF.

This clonotype was detected a few times. The rearrangement uses TRBV5-1 and TRBJ2-2; weak D call: TRBD2 (5 bases). Germline V lookup: CDR1 SGHRS, CDR2 YFSETQ. Trimming took off 4 bases at V and 10 bases at J, with 14 bases between the two ends. CDR3 length: 13 amino acids. For the CDR3, the DNA is TGCGCCAGCAGCGAGGAGAGGGTACCGGAGCTGTTTTTT. Protein sequence: CASSEERVPELFF. The full variable domain, its missing parts supplied by reference TRBV5-1 and TRBJ2-2, is KAGVTQTPRYLIKTRGQQVTLSCSPISGHRSVSWYQQTPGQGLQFLFEYFSETQRNKGNFPGRFSGRQFSNSRSEMNVSTLELGDSALYLCASSEERVPELFFGEGSRLTVL.